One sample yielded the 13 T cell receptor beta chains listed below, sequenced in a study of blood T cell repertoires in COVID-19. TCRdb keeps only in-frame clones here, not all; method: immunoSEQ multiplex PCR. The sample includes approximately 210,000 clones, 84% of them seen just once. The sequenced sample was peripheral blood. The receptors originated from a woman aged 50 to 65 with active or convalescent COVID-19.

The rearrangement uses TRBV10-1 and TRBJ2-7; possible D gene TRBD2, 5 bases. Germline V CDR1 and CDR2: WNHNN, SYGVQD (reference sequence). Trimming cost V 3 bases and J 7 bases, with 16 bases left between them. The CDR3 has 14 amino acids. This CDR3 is CASSESGPGGEQYF. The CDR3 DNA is TGCGCCAGCAGTGAAAGCGGCCCCGGCGGTGAGCAGTACTTC.

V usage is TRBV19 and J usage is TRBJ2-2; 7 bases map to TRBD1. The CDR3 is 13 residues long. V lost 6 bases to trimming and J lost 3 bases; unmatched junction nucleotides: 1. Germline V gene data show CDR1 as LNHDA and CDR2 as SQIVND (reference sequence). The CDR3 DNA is TGTGCCAGTAGGACAGGGTACACCGGGGAGCTGTTTTTT. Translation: CASRTGYTGELFF.

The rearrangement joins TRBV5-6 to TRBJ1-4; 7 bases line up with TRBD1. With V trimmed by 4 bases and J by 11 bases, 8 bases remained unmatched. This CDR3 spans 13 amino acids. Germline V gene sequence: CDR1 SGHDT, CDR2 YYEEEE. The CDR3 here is CASSRLTGEKLFF. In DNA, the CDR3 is TGTGCCAGCAGCCGCTTAACAGGGGAGAAACTGTTTTTT. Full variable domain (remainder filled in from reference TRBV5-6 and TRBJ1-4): DAGVTQSPTHLIKTRGQQVTLRCSPKSGHDTVSWYQQALGQGPQFIFQYYEEEERQRGNFPDRFSGHQFPNYSSELNVNALLLGDSALYLCASSRLTGEKLFFGSGTQLSVL.

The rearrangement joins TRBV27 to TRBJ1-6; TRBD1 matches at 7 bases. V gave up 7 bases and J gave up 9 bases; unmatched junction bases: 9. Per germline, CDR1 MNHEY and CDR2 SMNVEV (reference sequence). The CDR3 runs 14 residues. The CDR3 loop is CASTLQGMSSPLHF. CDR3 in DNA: TGTGCCAGCACCTTACAGGGGATGAGTTCACCCCTCCACTTT.

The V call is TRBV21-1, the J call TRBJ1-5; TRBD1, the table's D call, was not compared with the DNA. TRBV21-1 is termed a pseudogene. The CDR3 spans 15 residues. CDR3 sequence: CASSKTGRSNQPQHF. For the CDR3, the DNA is TGTGCCAGCAGCAAAACAGGGCGGAGCAATCAGCCCCAGCATTTT.

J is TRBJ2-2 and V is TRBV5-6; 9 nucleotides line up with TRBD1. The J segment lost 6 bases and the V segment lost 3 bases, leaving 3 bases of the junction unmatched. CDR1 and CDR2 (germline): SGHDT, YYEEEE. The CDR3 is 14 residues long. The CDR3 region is CASSWDRVSGELFF. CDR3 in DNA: TGTGCCAGCAGCTGGGACAGGGTCTCCGGGGAGCTGTTTTTT.

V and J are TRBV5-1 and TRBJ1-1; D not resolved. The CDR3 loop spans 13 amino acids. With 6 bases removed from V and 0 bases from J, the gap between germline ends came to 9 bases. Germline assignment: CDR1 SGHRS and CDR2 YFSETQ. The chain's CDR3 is CASMADMNTEAFF. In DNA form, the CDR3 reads TGCGCCAGCATGGCAGACATGAACACTGAAGCTTTCTTT.

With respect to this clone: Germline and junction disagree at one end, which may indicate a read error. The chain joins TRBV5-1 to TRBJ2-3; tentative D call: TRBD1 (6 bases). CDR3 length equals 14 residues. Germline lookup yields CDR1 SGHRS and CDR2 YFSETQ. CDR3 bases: TGCGCCAGCAGCTTGGGGGGGCAAGCAGATAGGCAGTATTTT. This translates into CASSLGGQADRQYF.

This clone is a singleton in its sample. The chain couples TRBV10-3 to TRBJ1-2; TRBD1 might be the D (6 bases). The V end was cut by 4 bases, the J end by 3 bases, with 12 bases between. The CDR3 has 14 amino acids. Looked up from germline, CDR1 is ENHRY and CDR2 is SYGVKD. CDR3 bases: TGTGCCATCAGTGTGGGGGGGCAGGACTATGGCTACACCTTC. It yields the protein CAISVGGQDYGYTF.

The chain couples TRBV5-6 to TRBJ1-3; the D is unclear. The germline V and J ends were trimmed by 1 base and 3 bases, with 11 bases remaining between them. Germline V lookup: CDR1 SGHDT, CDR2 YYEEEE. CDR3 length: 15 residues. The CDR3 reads CASSLIEGVGNTIYF. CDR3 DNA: TGTGCCAGCAGCTTGATCGAAGGAGTTGGAAACACCATATATTTT.

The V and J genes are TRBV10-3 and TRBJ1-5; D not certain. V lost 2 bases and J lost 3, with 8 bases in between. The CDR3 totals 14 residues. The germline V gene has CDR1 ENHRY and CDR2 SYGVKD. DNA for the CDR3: TGTGCCATCAGTGAGGGCGGGAACAATCAGCCCCAGCATTTT. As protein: CAISEGGNNQPQHF.

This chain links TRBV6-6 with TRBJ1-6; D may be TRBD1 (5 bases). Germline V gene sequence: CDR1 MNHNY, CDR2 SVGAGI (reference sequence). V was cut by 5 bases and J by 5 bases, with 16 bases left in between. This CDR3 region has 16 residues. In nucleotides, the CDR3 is TGTGCCAGCAGTCCTAATGGACCGGGGGATAATTCACCCCTCCACTTT. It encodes CASSPNGPGDNSPLHF.

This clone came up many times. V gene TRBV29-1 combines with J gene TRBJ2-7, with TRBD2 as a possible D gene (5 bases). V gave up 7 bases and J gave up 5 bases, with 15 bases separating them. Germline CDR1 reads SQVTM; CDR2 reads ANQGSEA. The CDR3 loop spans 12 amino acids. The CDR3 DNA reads TGCAGCGGACGAGGGTGGAATAACGAGCAGTACTTC. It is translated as CSGRGWNNEQYF.